The 24 T cell receptor beta chains below come from one sample, sequenced in a study of cytomegalovirus exposure and HLA in healthy donors. PCR was performed using 60 Vbeta and 13 Jbeta primers. The repertoire was sequenced with immunoSEQ multiplex PCR; TCRdb's copy has only in-frame clones and lacks some. Its table records roughly 120,000 clones. Sequenced sample: PBMCs. All receptors come from a man younger than 30 in good health and CMV-seronegative.

CDR3 DNA sequence: TGCAGCGTTGCAGGGGGAGGCAATCAGCCCCAGCATTTT. It yields the protein CSVAGGGNQPQHF. The chain links TRBV29-1 to TRBJ1-5, with 7 positions matching TRBD1. Germline values: CDR1 SQVTM, CDR2 ANQGSEA. The length of the CDR3 is 13 residues. V gave up 4 bases and J gave up 2 bases; unmatched junction bases: 2.

The chain recombines TRBV4-1 with TRBJ2-3; 7 bases match TRBD2. CDR3 length: 16 amino acids. The V gene's germline CDR1 is MGHRA and CDR2 YSYEKL. Trimming removed 3 bases from V and 0 bases from J; junction bases left unmatched: 6. The DNA of the CDR3 is TGCGCCAGCAGCCAGGATCCGGGGGGAAGCACAGATACGCAGTATTTT. It encodes CASSQDPGGSTDTQYF.

The gene calls are TRBV5-4 and TRBJ1-4; TRBD1 aligns across 7 bases. Germline loops: CDR1 SGHNT, CDR2 YYREEE (reference sequence). The CDR3 contains 17 residues. Trimming cost V 0 bases and J 4 bases; bases outside gene matches: 9. CDR3 in amino acids: CASSLGGTASGNEKLFF. The CDR3 DNA follows: TGTGCCAGCAGCTTGGGAGGGACAGCATCGGGTAATGAAAAACTGTTTTTT.

The chain uses TRBV7-9 and TRBJ1-2, with a possible D match to TRBD1 (6 bases). Germline CDR1 and CDR2: SEHNR and FQNEAQ (reference sequence). V lost 5 bases and J 4 bases, leaving 14 bases between the germline ends. This CDR3 region has 14 residues. The CDR3 DNA is TGTGCCAGCAGCCCTTGGACAGTCCGCTATGGCTACACCTTC. Encoded protein: CASSPWTVRYGYTF.

The chain couples TRBV10-2 to TRBJ1-5, with a possible D match to TRBD1 (5 bases). V was pared by 2 bases and J by 3 bases, with 8 bases between. Germline CDR1 reads WSHSY; CDR2 reads SAAADI. The CDR3 has 14 residues. The CDR3 protein is CASSEGAYNQPQHF. The CDR3 DNA sequence: TGCGCCAGCAGTGAGGGGGCGTACAATCAGCCCCAGCATTTT.

The CDR3 bases are TGTGCCAGCTCACAGCGAACTCCCAACACCGGGGAGCTGTTTTTT. It yields the protein CASSQRTPNTGELFF. The J gene is TRBJ2-2, the V gene TRBV18; D not resolved. The CDR3 length is 15 residues. Germline V lookup: CDR1 KGHSH, CDR2 LQKENI. V lost 4 bases and J lost 2, with 11 bases in between.

The rearrangement joins TRBV27 to TRBJ1-5; no definite D call. Germline V gene lookup returns CDR1 MNHEY and CDR2 SMNVEV (reference sequence). Deletions cut 4 bases from V and 3 bases from J, with 7 bases between. The CDR3 runs 13 residues. This CDR3 is CASSSFPNQPQHF. The DNA for the CDR3 is TGTGCCAGCAGTTCATTCCCCAATCAGCCCCAGCATTTT.

The chain recombines TRBV2 with TRBJ2-1, with TRBD1 matching 8 bases. V trimming: 0 bases; J trimming: 7 bases; junction bases outside the gene matches: 5. Per germline, CDR1 SNHLY and CDR2 FYNNEI. The CDR3 covers 15 residues. The CDR3 sequence: CASSEADRDTNEQFF. CDR3 DNA: TGTGCCAGCAGTGAAGCGGACAGGGACACAAATGAGCAGTTCTTC.

The V call is TRBV6-1, the J call TRBJ1-1; no definite D call. CDR1 and CDR2 (germline): MNHNS, SASEGT. This CDR3 has 12 residues. Trimming took off 6 bases at V and 11 bases at J, with 16 bases between the two ends. CDR3 amino acids: CASRTLLEQAFF. CDR3 bases: TGTGCCAGCAGGACGCTCTTAGAACAGGCTTTCTTT.

The chain couples TRBV19 to TRBJ2-6, with D perhaps TRBD1 (6 bases). V lost 8 bases and J 4 bases, leaving 12 bases between the germline ends. This CDR3 contains 14 residues. CDR1 LNHDA and CDR2 SQIVND come from the germline V gene (reference sequence). The CDR3 here is CASGRGSGANVLTF. CDR3 sequence (DNA): TGTGCCAGTGGCAGGGGTTCCGGGGCCAACGTCCTGACTTTC.

The CDR3 sequence is CASSGSGLAGVQEQFF. The CDR3 bases are TGTGCCAGCAGTGGGTCCGGACTAGCGGGAGTACAGGAGCAGTTCTTC. V gene TRBV2 combines with J gene TRBJ2-1; 13 nucleotides line up with TRBD2. The CDR3 is 16 amino acids. The J segment lost 10 bases and the V segment lost 4 bases, leaving 10 bases of the junction unmatched. Germline values: CDR1 SNHLY, CDR2 FYNNEI.

Turning to this clone: Other nucleotide sequences from this sample produce the same CDR3. The chain recombines TRBV13 with TRBJ1-1; 7 bases match TRBD1. With 0 bases clipped from V and 5 bases from J, the junction kept 3 bases outside the gene matches. Germline assignment: CDR1 PRHDT and CDR2 FYEKMQ (reference sequence). The CDR3 sequence is 14 residues long. The CDR3 loop reads CASSLGTGKTEAFF. The CDR3 nucleotides are TGTGCCAGCAGCTTAGGGACAGGGAAAACTGAAGCTTTCTTT.

V gene TRBV10-2 combines with J gene TRBJ2-3; D may be TRBD2 (6 bases). This CDR3 has 16 amino acids. Trimming stripped 1 base from V and 0 bases from J, with 11 bases between. Germline V gene sequence: CDR1 WSHSY, CDR2 SAAADI. The CDR3 DNA is TGCGCCAGCAGTGAGTACGGCGGGATAAGCACAGATACGCAGTATTTT. Its protein is CASSEYGGISTDTQYF.

This chain connects TRBV6-5 to TRBJ2-3; 7 positions agree with TRBD2. From germline, CDR1 is MNHEY and CDR2 SVGAGI. The CDR3 sequence is 14 residues long. The junction had 8 bases not matched to a gene; V was cut back by 5 bases and J by 6 bases. For the CDR3, the DNA is TGTGCCAGCAGTAGAGCGGGATTCGAGGATACGCAGTATTTT. Encoded protein: CASSRAGFEDTQYF.

The chain is built from TRBV13 and TRBJ1-2, with D unresolved. V was pared by 5 bases and J by 6 bases, with 7 bases between. The germline V gene has CDR1 PRHDT and CDR2 FYEKMQ (reference sequence). This CDR3 is 11 amino acids long. The CDR3 sequence: CASSDWHGYTF. CDR3 DNA: TGTGCCAGCAGCGATTGGCATGGCTACACCTTC.

CDR3 sequence: CASSGSSGGRGTGANVLTF. The CDR3 DNA reads TGTGCCAGCAGCGGTTCTTCAGGGGGCAGAGGGACTGGGGCCAACGTCCTGACTTTC. The chain is built from TRBV9 and TRBJ2-6; 8 bases are a match to TRBD1. Germline V lookup: CDR1 SGDLS, CDR2 YYNGEE. The CDR3 is made up of 19 amino acids. V shed 3 bases, J shed 2 bases, and the junction held 13 bases outside the gene matches.

The V and J genes are TRBV7-9 and TRBJ1-4; tentatively, D is TRBD1 (5 bases). Germline V gives CDR1 SEHNR, CDR2 FQNEAQ (reference sequence). The CDR3 loop spans 17 amino acids. Trimming cost V 1 base and J 0 bases, with 12 bases left between them. The CDR3 bases are TGTGCCAGCAGCTTAGAGGGGTCCCTCTCAACTAATGAAAAACTGTTTTTT. Protein sequence: CASSLEGSLSTNEKLFF.

The gene calls are TRBV25-1 and TRBJ2-3, with 9 positions matching TRBD2. CDR3 length: 16 amino acids. V lost 8 bases, J lost 4 bases, and 13 bases stayed unmatched. Germline V gives CDR1 MGHDK, CDR2 SYGVNS. CDR3 in amino acids: CASARRAGGLADTQYF. As DNA, the CDR3 is TGTGCCAGCGCCCGGCGGGCGGGGGGGTTAGCAGATACGCAGTATTTT.

V is TRBV10-2 and J is TRBJ1-1, with D possibly being TRBD1 (5 bases). The CDR3 is 13 amino acids. The germline V gene encodes CDR1 WSHSY and CDR2 SAAADI. V dropped 2 bases and J dropped 2 bases, with 6 bases sitting between them. This CDR3 reads CASSERGNTEAFF. DNA for the CDR3: TGCGCCAGCAGTGAGAGGGGAAACACTGAAGCTTTCTTT.

The chain carries TRBV5-1 and TRBJ2-7, with a tentative D call TRBD1 (6 bases). The CDR3 contains 13 residues. Germline lookup yields CDR1 SGHRS and CDR2 YFSETQ. Trimming cost V 4 bases and J 2 bases, with 10 bases left between them. Here the CDR3 reads CASSKTGTYEQYF. CDR3 DNA: TGCGCCAGCAGCAAAACAGGGACCTACGAGCAGTACTTC.

The CDR3, as DNA: TGTGCCAGTAGTTACGACGGGGAGAATGAAAAACTGTTTTTT. Amino acids: CASSYDGENEKLFF. The chain combines TRBV19 with TRBJ1-4; unclear D gene. V was shortened by 5 bases and J by 5 bases, with 12 bases between the two germline ends. The CDR3 contains 14 residues. Germline values: CDR1 LNHDA, CDR2 SQIVND (reference sequence).

The chain combines TRBV29-1 with TRBJ2-2; 8 bases align to TRBD1. This CDR3 contains 12 residues. Trimming cost V 6 bases and J 5 bases; bases outside gene matches: 2. Germline V gene lookup returns CDR1 SQVTM and CDR2 ANQGSEA. This CDR3 reads CSVGQVTGELFF. CDR3 sequence (DNA): TGCAGCGTGGGACAGGTAACCGGGGAGCTGTTTTTT.

The CDR3 sequence: CASSVAGSNQPQHF. CDR3 sequence (DNA): TGCGCCAGCAGTGTAGCCGGTAGCAATCAGCCCCAGCATTTT. V and J are TRBV10-1 and TRBJ1-5, with D uncertain. CDR3 length equals 14 residues. Per germline, CDR1 WNHNN and CDR2 SYGVQD (reference sequence). Trimming pared 4 bases from V and 0 bases from J, leaving 7 bases between.

The V and J genes are TRBV6-1 and TRBJ1-1, with 9 bases identical to TRBD1. V lost 3 bases and J lost 6; bases outside the gene matches: 11. CDR1 MNHNS and CDR2 SASEGT come from the germline V gene. The CDR3 length is 16 residues. As DNA, the CDR3 is TGTGCCAGCAGTGACCTCCCGGGACAGGGAACGTCTGAAGCTTTCTTT. Translation gives CASSDLPGQGTSEAFF.